A selection of T cell receptor beta chains follows, all from one sample in a study of shared clonotypes between healthy human individuals. Libraries were prepared by immunoSEQ multiplex PCR; TCRdb keeps only in-frame clonotypes and omits some of them. The table has hundreds of thousands of clones, around three quarters seen once. Specimen: PBMCs. All receptors derive from a woman aged 40 to 50 in good health. Some clones in this sample may be carry-over from other donors' samples. The CDR3 runs from the conserved cysteine through the conserved F or W. D genes are given only for firm matches. Clone size is stated in some rows and not others, as once, few, many or a class when expanded.

clone size	D gene	V gene	J gene	CDR3 protein	CDR3 DNA
-	-	TRBV4-1	TRBJ1-5	CASSQPTEGGNQPQHF	TGCGCCAGCAGCCAACCAACCGAGGGTGGCAATCAGCCCCAGCATTTT
once	-	TRBV27	TRBJ2-7	CASSRTPTSTYEQYF	TGTGCCAGCAGTAGAACACCCACAAGCACCTACGAGCAGTACTTC
-	-	TRBV6-1	TRBJ2-2	CASSESVENTGELFF	TGTGCCAGCAGTGAATCGGTCGAGAACACCGGGGAGCTGTTTTTT
-	-	TRBV27	TRBJ2-7	CASSNGTSFSFYEQYF	TGTGCCAGCAGTAACGGAACTAGCTTTTCGTTTTACGAGCAGTACTTC
-	TRBD2	TRBV2	TRBJ2-1	CASSGTSGGGQFF	TGTGCCAGCAGTGGGACTAGCGGGGGCGGGCAGTTCTTC
once	-	TRBV5-4	TRBJ1-1	CASSSGGGGNTEAFF	TGTGCCAGCAGCTCGGGGGGTGGTGGGAACACTGAAGCTTTCTTT
-	TRBD1	TRBV4-1	TRBJ2-1	CASSQLRDRGHSEQFF	TGCGCCAGCAGCCAACTCCGGGACAGGGGGCATAGTGAGCAGTTCTTC
few	TRBD1	TRBV19	TRBJ1-1	CASSGQGTEAFF	TGTGCCAGTAGTGGACAGGGTACTGAAGCTTTCTTT
-	-	TRBV18	TRBJ1-4	CASSSEVRNEKLFF	TGTGCCAGCTCGTCAGAGGTCCGTAATGAAAAACTGTTTTTT
few	-	TRBV5-4	TRBJ1-6	CASSLIGVYNSPLHF	TGTGCCAGCAGCTTGATCGGGGTTTATAATTCACCCCTCCACTTT
-	-	TRBV18	TRBJ2-7	CASSPNRGTSFYEQYF	TGTGCCAGCTCACCCAATCGGGGTACAAGTTTCTACGAGCAGTACTTC
-	TRBD2	TRBV2	TRBJ2-1	CASSATSGRAWGSDEQFF	TGTGCCAGCAGCGCTACTAGCGGGAGGGCCTGGGGTAGCGATGAGCAGTTCTTC
-	-	TRBV6-1	TRBJ1-3	CASSVTQSAGNTIYF	TGTGCCAGCAGTGTGACACAATCGGCTGGAAACACCATATATTTT
-	-	TRBV11-2	TRBJ1-1	CASSFNTGATEAFF	TGTGCCAGCAGCTTTAACACAGGAGCCACTGAAGCTTTCTTT
few	-	TRBV5-4	TRBJ1-1	CASSLADTEAFF	TGTGCCAGCAGCTTGGCGGACACTGAAGCTTTCTTT
-	-	TRBV6-5	TRBJ2-1	CASPSKANVDEQFF	TGTGCCAGCCCGTCCAAGGCGAACGTGGATGAGCAGTTCTTC
-	-	TRBV2	TRBJ2-2	CASRRDWNTGELFF	TGTGCCAGCAGACGGGACTGGAACACCGGGGAGCTGTTTTTT
many	TRBD2	TRBV9	TRBJ2-1	CASSVRRVAGEDEQFF	TGTGCCAGCAGCGTGCGTAGGGTAGCGGGAGAGGATGAGCAGTTCTTC
-	-	TRBV5-6	TRBJ2-7	CASSWAHEQYF	TGTGCCAGCAGCTGGGCTCACGAGCAGTACTTC
-	-	TRBV5-1	TRBJ2-3	CASRDARATSTDTQYF	TGCGCCAGCAGGGACGCCCGGGCAACTAGCACAGATACGCAGTATTTT
once	-	TRBV5-1	TRBJ2-4	CASKDLPQAKNIQYF	TGCGCCAGCAAGGATTTACCACAAGCCAAAAACATTCAGTACTTC
-	-	TRBV6-1	TRBJ2-1	CASSWTGYNEQFF	TGTGCCAGCTCCTGGACGGGGTACAATGAGCAGTTCTTC
-	TRBD2	TRBV9	TRBJ2-1	CASSPETSGRGNEQFF	TGTGCCAGCAGCCCCGAGACTAGCGGGAGAGGCAATGAGCAGTTCTTC
-	TRBD2	TRBV5-1	TRBJ2-1	CASSHRGIAGVFATEQFF	TGCGCCAGCAGCCATCGTGGAATAGCGGGAGTCTTCGCCACTGAGCAGTTCTTC
-	-	TRBV25-1	TRBJ2-7	CASSPPVDRAYEQYF	TGTGCCAGCAGTCCCCCAGTTGACAGAGCCTACGAGCAGTACTTC
once	-	TRBV29-1	TRBJ1-1	CSVGKRGVDTEAFF	TGCAGCGTCGGGAAACGCGGGGTGGACACTGAAGCTTTCTTT
-	-	TRBV27	TRBJ2-7	CASSPTASYEQYF	TGTGCCAGCAGTCCGACCGCTAGTTACGAGCAGTACTTC
-	TRBD2	TRBV30	TRBJ2-5	CAWGTSGTETQYF	TGTGCCTGGGGGACTAGCGGGACTGAGACCCAGTACTTC
-	TRBD1	TRBV5-3	TRBJ2-3	CARSLNPRDRTSTDTQYF	TGTGCCAGAAGCTTGAACCCGAGGGACAGAACTAGCACAGATACGCAGTATTTT
-	TRBD2	TRBV7-8	TRBJ2-3	CASSLAGGPEDTQYF	TGTGCCAGCAGCTTAGCGGGAGGGCCGGAAGATACGCAGTATTTT
-	-	TRBV2	TRBJ2-3	CASNVITDTQYF	TGTGCCAGCAATGTCATTACAGATACGCAGTATTTT
-	TRBD2	TRBV18	TRBJ2-3	CASSPPSGRRTDTQYF	TGTGCCAGCTCACCACCTAGCGGGCGCCGCACAGATACGCAGTATTTT
-	TRBD2	TRBV11-2	TRBJ2-7	CASSRTSGSYEQYF	TGTGCCAGCAGCCGGACTAGCGGCTCCTACGAGCAGTACTTC
-	TRBD1	TRBV28	TRBJ2-7	CASSFSDRGNYEQYF	TGTGCCAGCAGTTTCTCGGACAGGGGTAACTACGAGCAGTACTTC
few	TRBD1	TRBV5-4	TRBJ1-2	CASSGNRGTNYGYTF	TGTGCCAGCAGCGGCAACAGGGGGACTAACTATGGCTACACCTTC
-	-	TRBV7-2	TRBJ2-2	CASSLVGEAGELFF	TGTGCCAGCAGCTTAGTGGGGGAAGCCGGGGAGCTGTTTTTT
-	-	TRBV19	TRBJ2-1	CASSVTRELEQFF	TGTGCCAGTAGTGTCACCAGGGAATTGGAGCAGTTCTTC
-	TRBD1	TRBV27	TRBJ1-2	CASRGRGVHGYTF	TGTGCCAGCAGGGGCAGGGGGGTACATGGCTACACCTTC
once	TRBD2	TRBV11-2	TRBJ2-1	CASSLWTSGDYNEQFF	TGTGCCAGCAGCTTATGGACTAGCGGAGACTACAATGAGCAGTTCTTC
-	TRBD1	TRBV7-2	TRBJ2-3	CASSRQGRPSTDTQYF	TGTGCCAGCAGCCGACAGGGGCGTCCTAGCACAGATACGCAGTATTTT
-	-	TRBV11-2	TRBJ1-2	CASSHESRETIYGYTF	TGTGCCAGCAGCCACGAATCCAGGGAGACGATCTATGGCTACACCTTC
many	TRBD2	TRBV13	TRBJ2-1	CASSPRLAGGFGEQFF	TGTGCCAGCAGCCCAAGACTAGCGGGAGGGTTCGGTGAGCAGTTCTTC
once	-	TRBV30	TRBJ1-3	CAWSVGVGNTIYF	TGTGCCTGGAGTGTAGGGGTAGGAAACACCATATATTTT
-	-	TRBV5-6	TRBJ2-7	CASSLHGRLAYEQYF	TGTGCCAGCAGCCTACACGGACGGCTAGCCTACGAGCAGTACTTC
many	TRBD2	TRBV25-1	TRBJ2-3	CASSGGGSGIFGDTQYF	TGTGCCAGCAGTGGCGGGGGTAGCGGGATTTTTGGTGATACGCAGTATTTT
-	-	TRBV6-4	TRBJ1-1	CASPTGRQTANTEAFF	TGTGCCAGCCCTACGGGCCGACAGACAGCAAACACTGAAGCTTTCTTT
-	TRBD1	TRBV5-1	TRBJ2-7	CASSTGTANKGYEQYF	TGCGCCAGCAGCACAGGGACAGCCAACAAAGGATACGAGCAGTACTTC
-	-	TRBV9	TRBJ2-7	CASSVDPSYEQYF	TGTGCCAGCAGCGTAGACCCCTCCTACGAGCAGTACTTC
few	TRBD2	TRBV19	TRBJ2-3	CASSSRTSGNTDTQYF	TGTGCCAGTAGTTCTAGGACTAGCGGTAACACAGATACGCAGTATTTT
-	-	TRBV5-8	TRBJ2-3	CASSPAEGHSTDTQYF	TGTGCCAGCAGCCCCGCTGAGGGACACAGCACAGATACGCAGTATTTT
-	-	TRBV7-8	TRBJ1-1	CASSLLVNREAFF	TGTGCCAGCAGCTTACTGGTAAACCGGGAAGCTTTCTTT
-	TRBD2	TRBV13	TRBJ2-7	CASSLAGNSHEQYF	TGTGCCAGCAGTCTAGCGGGAAATTCCCACGAGCAGTACTTC
-	-	TRBV7-9	TRBJ2-7	CASSPSVSEQYF	TGTGCCAGCAGCCCAAGTGTCAGTGAGCAGTACTTC